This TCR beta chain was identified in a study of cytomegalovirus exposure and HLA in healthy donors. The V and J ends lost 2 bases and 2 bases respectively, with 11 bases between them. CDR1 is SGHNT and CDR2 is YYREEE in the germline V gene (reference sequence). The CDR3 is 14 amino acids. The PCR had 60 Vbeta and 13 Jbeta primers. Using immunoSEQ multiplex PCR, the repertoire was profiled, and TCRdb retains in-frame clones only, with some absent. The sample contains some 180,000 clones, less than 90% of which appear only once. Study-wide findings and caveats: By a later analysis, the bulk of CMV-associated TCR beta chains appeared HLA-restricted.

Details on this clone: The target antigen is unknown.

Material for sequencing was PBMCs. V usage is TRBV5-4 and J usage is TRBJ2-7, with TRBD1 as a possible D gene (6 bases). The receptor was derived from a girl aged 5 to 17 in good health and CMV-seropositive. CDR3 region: CASSFDAGAYEQYF. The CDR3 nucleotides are TGTGCCAGCAGCTTCGATGCAGGGGCCTACGAGCAGTACTTC.